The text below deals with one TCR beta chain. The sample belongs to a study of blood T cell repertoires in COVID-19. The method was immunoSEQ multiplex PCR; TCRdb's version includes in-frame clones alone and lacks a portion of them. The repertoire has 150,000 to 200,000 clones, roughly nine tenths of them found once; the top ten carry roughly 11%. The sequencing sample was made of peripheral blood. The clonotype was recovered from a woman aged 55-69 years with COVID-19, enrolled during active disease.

Here the CDR3 reads CASSGQSGSGELFF. The CDR3 DNA reads TGTGCCAGCTCGGGACAGAGCGGGTCCGGGGAGCTGTTTTTT. J is TRBJ2-2 and V is TRBV25-1; D is possibly TRBD1 (7 bases). The CDR3 is made up of 14 amino acids. CDR1 is MGHDK and CDR2 is SYGVNS in the germline V gene. Deletions cut 8 bases from V and 6 bases from J, with 16 bases between. Using reference TRBV25-1 and TRBJ2-2 for the parts outside the CDR3, the full variable domain is EADIYQTPRYLVIGTGKKITLECSQTMGHDKMYWYQQDPGMELHLIHYSYGVNSTEKGDLSSESTVSRIRTEHFPLTLESARPSHTSQYLCASSGQSGSGELFFGEGSRLTVL.